Given below is one T cell receptor beta chain in context. As yet, its antigen is unknown. Trimming cost V 7 bases and J 1 base; bases outside gene matches: 10. The CDR3 contains 16 residues. Germline CDR1 reads SEHNR; CDR2 reads FQNEAQ (reference sequence). The data belong to a study of blood T cells in healthy people across ages. Findings of the study overall: Donors of long life had a larger count of naive CD4+ cells and greater diversity than aged donors. Estimates based on one million T cells were treated as lower bounds. Any conclusive comparison of naive versus antigen-experienced cells was prevented by using unsorted PBMCs.

The authors ran a second PCR of about 6 to 12 cycles using a sample-barcoded 5' primer and a J-beta primer mix. From the 5' RACE reads, TCRdb called clonotypes with MiXCR, one entry per CDR3 protein. The sample lists hundreds of thousands of distinct CDR3 sequences, around 68% seen once, with about a quarter in the top ten. Each donor gave 9.5 to 10 milliliters of peripheral blood. Specimen: blood. The chain combines TRBV7-9 with TRBJ2-5; 9 bases fit TRBD1. This sequence was found in a man aged 25-45 years in good health. The CDR3 loop reads CASTNTGGHSQETQYF. As DNA, the CDR3 is TGTGCCAGCACCAACACAGGGGGCCACAGCCAAGAGACCCAGTACTTC.